The present T cell receptor beta chain was sequenced within a study of blood T cell repertoires in COVID-19. At the level of the study: Sites across the United States, Italy and Spain contributed samples from acute and convalescent COVID-19. From T cells, B-cell-depleted T cells, or PBMCs came the material, which was cDNA or gDNA.

Authors' methods: Nucleated cell number was recorded as an estimate derived from reference gene primer amplification. Sequencing used immunoSEQ multiplex PCR; TCRdb keeps in-frame clones, though not all of them. Clonal size and the V and J genes are those of that table, whereas D and trimming came from the DNA. This sample has approximately 52,000 clones, with more than 90% found just once. CDR3 length equals 16 residues. CDR1 LGHDT and CDR2 YNNKEL come from the germline V gene (reference sequence). The trim removed 1 base at V and 7 bases at J, leaving 11 bases unmatched. The chain uses TRBV3-1 (or the pseudogene TRBV3-2) and TRBJ1-2; TRBD1 matches at 8 bases. The clonotype originates from a middle-aged man with active COVID-19. Sequencing was done on a sample of peripheral blood. CDR3 coding DNA: TGTGCCAGCAGCCAAGTTTTGGGGACAGGTGCCTCTGGCTACACCTTC. Its protein product is CASSQVLGTGASGYTF.